This T cell receptor (beta chain) originates from a study of cytomegalovirus exposure and HLA in healthy donors. This clone occurred once. A much more abundant neighbour one base away suggests this may be a read error. Germline-derived CDR1 and CDR2 are SGHTA and FQGNSA. V was pared by 5 bases and J by 2 bases, with 13 bases between. The CDR3 has 14 residues. The PCR employed 60 Vbeta primers together with 13 Jbeta primers. The table came from immunoSEQ multiplex PCR; TCRdb's copy has only in-frame clones and leaves some out. The profile covers 150,000 or so clones, with roughly three quarters appearing a single time and 3% to 3.5% taken by the ten largest.

The clonotype comes from a woman in her forties or fifties in good health and CMV-seropositive. Input material: PBMCs. The rearrangement links TRBV7-2 to TRBJ2-7; D is possibly TRBD2 (6 bases). CDR3 DNA: TGTGCCAGCAGCCCCCTTAGCGGAGCCTACGAGCAGTACTTC. The encoded protein is CASSPLSGAYEQYF.